This is a list of T cell receptor beta chains from one sample in a study of blood T cell repertoires in COVID-19. Generated by immunoSEQ multiplex PCR, the TCRdb table keeps only in-frame clones and is missing some. The sample carries a few hundred thousand clones, 75% to 90% recorded once. Source material: PBMCs or T cells enriched from blood (not recorded which). Source of these receptors: a woman aged 45-65 years who had recovered from COVID-19. The CDR3 runs from the conserved cysteine through the conserved F or W. D genes are given only for firm matches. Rows give clone size only sometimes, using once, few, many, or a class for an expanded clone.

abundance: .
v_gene: TRBV4-2
d_gene: TRBD1
j_gene: TRBJ1-3
CDR3nt: TGTGCCAGCAGCCAAGTGGCGTCAGGGGGAAGCTCTGGAAACACCATATATTTT
CDR3aa: CASSQVASGGSSGNTIYF

abundance: .
v_gene: TRBV4-3
d_gene: .
j_gene: TRBJ2-3
CDR3nt: TGCGCCAGCAGCCAAGATCAGCCAGGGGATACGCAGTATTTT
CDR3aa: CASSQDQPGDTQYF

abundance: .
v_gene: TRBV15
d_gene: .
j_gene: TRBJ1-1
CDR3nt: TGTGCCACCAGCAGAGCCTTAATTAACACTGAAGCTTTCTTT
CDR3aa: CATSRALINTEAFF

abundance: .
v_gene: TRBV5-6
d_gene: .
j_gene: TRBJ1-2
CDR3nt: TGTGCCAGCAGCTTTTTCGGGAAAGATAACTATGGCTACACCTTC
CDR3aa: CASSFFGKDNYGYTF

abundance: .
v_gene: TRBV19
d_gene: .
j_gene: TRBJ1-6
CDR3nt: TGTGCCAGTAGAGACCGGGAGGGTTGGGGGGTCTCACCCCTCCACTTT
CDR3aa: CASRDREGWGVSPLHF

abundance: .
v_gene: TRBV9
d_gene: .
j_gene: TRBJ1-6
CDR3nt: TGTGCCAGCAGCGTAGACGGAGGGTCACCCCTCCACTTT
CDR3aa: CASSVDGGSPLHF

abundance: .
v_gene: TRBV6-5
d_gene: TRBD1
j_gene: TRBJ1-2
CDR3nt: TGTGCCAGCAGCCGAGGACAGGGCGTTGGCTACACCTTC
CDR3aa: CASSRGQGVGYTF

abundance: few
v_gene: TRBV18
d_gene: .
j_gene: TRBJ1-5
CDR3nt: TGTGCCAGCTCGCCGACCACAGGGTCGGGTCAGCCCCAGCATTTT
CDR3aa: CASSPTTGSGQPQHF

abundance: .
v_gene: TRBV27
d_gene: TRBD2
j_gene: TRBJ2-1
CDR3nt: TGTGCCAGCAAGGGTCAACCGGGACTAGCGGGTCGGTACAATGAGCAGTTCTTC
CDR3aa: CASKGQPGLAGRYNEQFF

abundance: .
v_gene: TRBV5-6
d_gene: .
j_gene: TRBJ1-2
CDR3nt: TGTGCCAGCAGCTTGACACGACGGGAAGGGCTCGGCTACACCTTC
CDR3aa: CASSLTRREGLGYTF

abundance: .
v_gene: TRBV6-5
d_gene: .
j_gene: TRBJ2-3
CDR3nt: TGTGCCAGCAGTTCGAAAAAACAGGCTAGGGGAACATCGCAGTATTTT
CDR3aa: CASSSKKQARGTSQYF

abundance: .
v_gene: TRBV7-3
d_gene: TRBD2
j_gene: TRBJ2-1
CDR3nt: TGTGCCAGCAGCTCCCCGGGACTAGCGGGACGGAATGAGCAGTTCTTC
CDR3aa: CASSSPGLAGRNEQFF

abundance: .
v_gene: TRBV9
d_gene: TRBD2
j_gene: TRBJ2-3
CDR3nt: TGTGCCAGCAGCCTTACTAGCGGGATCACAGATACGCAGTATTTT
CDR3aa: CASSLTSGITDTQYF

abundance: .
v_gene: TRBV2
d_gene: TRBD1
j_gene: TRBJ1-2
CDR3nt: TGTGCCAGCACCTGGGGACAGGGGGCAGATGGCTACACCTTC
CDR3aa: CASTWGQGADGYTF

abundance: .
v_gene: TRBV4-1
d_gene: TRBD1
j_gene: TRBJ1-1
CDR3nt: TGCGCCAGCAGCCAGGGGACAGGGCGTTCGAACACTGAAGCTTTCTTT
CDR3aa: CASSQGTGRSNTEAFF

abundance: .
v_gene: TRBV6-2/TRBV6-3
d_gene: TRBD1
j_gene: TRBJ1-5
CDR3nt: TGTGCCAGCAGTTCCTTAGTAGGGACAGGTCTCGAGGTCGGTCAGCCCCAGCATTTT
CDR3aa: CASSSLVGTGLEVGQPQHF

abundance: .
v_gene: TRBV3-1/TRBV3-2
d_gene: TRBD1
j_gene: TRBJ2-7
CDR3nt: TGTGCCAGCAGCCAAGATTCGGCGGGTGGACAGGGACCAACTCCCTACGAGCAGTACTTC
CDR3aa: CASSQDSAGGQGPTPYEQYF

abundance: .
v_gene: TRBV5-4
d_gene: TRBD1
j_gene: TRBJ2-3
CDR3nt: TGTGCCAGCACCAACGTACAGGGGGCAGATACGCAGTATTTT
CDR3aa: CASTNVQGADTQYF

abundance: few
v_gene: TRBV19
d_gene: .
j_gene: TRBJ1-2
CDR3nt: TGTGCCAGTGTTCAGGGACTCGTTGGCTACACCTTC
CDR3aa: CASVQGLVGYTF

abundance: .
v_gene: TRBV4-1
d_gene: TRBD1
j_gene: TRBJ1-1
CDR3nt: TGCGCCAGCAGCCAAGAAGGCCGGGATCGAGGACAGGGGGCGCGAGACACTGAAGCTTTCTTT
CDR3aa: CASSQEGRDRGQGARDTEAFF

abundance: .
v_gene: TRBV27
d_gene: .
j_gene: TRBJ1-1
CDR3nt: TGTGCCAGCAGTACGGGGAGGGCGGTGGCTTTCTTT
CDR3aa: CASSTGRAVAFF

abundance: .
v_gene: TRBV19
d_gene: .
j_gene: TRBJ1-2
CDR3nt: TGTGCCAGTACGCAGGGAAACTATGGCTACACCTTC
CDR3aa: CASTQGNYGYTF

abundance: .
v_gene: TRBV6-5
d_gene: TRBD1
j_gene: TRBJ1-5
CDR3nt: TGTGCCAGCAGCCGGACAGGGTCGCTAAATCAGCCCCAGCATTTT
CDR3aa: CASSRTGSLNQPQHF

abundance: many
v_gene: TRBV19
d_gene: TRBD1
j_gene: TRBJ1-5
CDR3nt: TGTGCCAGTAGTTCCTGGGACAGGGGAAACAATCAGCCCCAGCATTTT
CDR3aa: CASSSWDRGNNQPQHF

abundance: .
v_gene: TRBV19
d_gene: .
j_gene: TRBJ1-2
CDR3nt: TGTGCCAGTAGTTCCTATTCCGGGACAAACTATGGCTACACCTTC
CDR3aa: CASSSYSGTNYGYTF

abundance: many
v_gene: TRBV19
d_gene: .
j_gene: TRBJ1-2
CDR3nt: TGTGCCAGCAAAAAACAGGAGAACTATGGCTACACCTTC
CDR3aa: CASKKQENYGYTF

abundance: .
v_gene: TRBV7-3
d_gene: TRBD1
j_gene: TRBJ2-1
CDR3nt: TGTGCCAGCAGCTTGTTCGGGACAGGGTTGCACAATGAGCAGTTCTTC
CDR3aa: CASSLFGTGLHNEQFF

abundance: .
v_gene: TRBV19
d_gene: .
j_gene: TRBJ1-1
CDR3nt: TGTGCCAGTAGTAACAGGGTTAAGGGCACTGAAGCTTTCTTT
CDR3aa: CASSNRVKGTEAFF